These 11 T cell receptor beta chains share one sample of origin, sequenced in a study of blood T cells in healthy people across ages. Next came a second PCR, run for roughly 6 to 11 cycles, which used a sample-barcoded 5' primer along with a J-beta primer mix. TCRdb called the 5' RACE reads again in MiXCR, with one record for every CDR3 protein. The sample has under 1 million distinct CDR3 sequences, 40% to 50% seen once; the top ten hold around 18%. The sample was blood. Receptor source: a man in his sixties in good health.

The chain employs TRBV6-1 and TRBJ2-5, with a tentative D call TRBD2 (5 bases). The CDR3 length is 13 residues. Trimming shortened V by 6 bases and J by 6 bases, and 14 bases separated the two germline ends. Germline V gene data show CDR1 as MNHNS and CDR2 as SASEGT. The CDR3 bases are TGTGCCAGCAGGGCCGGAGGTCTACAGACCCAGTACTTC. Its protein product is CASRAGGLQTQYF.

This clonotype came up many times. The V call is TRBV12-3 or TRBV12-4, the J call TRBJ2-5; 11 bases align to TRBD1. There are 14 residues in the CDR3. V gave up 4 bases and J gave up 5 bases; unmatched junction bases: 3. The DNA of the CDR3 is TGTGCCAGCAGTTGGAGGACAGGGGGCGAGACCCAGTACTTC. Translating gives CASSWRTGGETQYF.

For this clonotype: This may come from a read error, since a much larger clone is one base off. The rearrangement joins TRBV27 to TRBJ2-1, with TRBD2 as a possible D gene (6 bases). The J call is doubtful: the DNA matches TRBJ2-7 better. This CDR3 region has 17 residues. Germline V gene data show CDR1 as MNHEY and CDR2 as SMNVEV (reference sequence). In DNA, the CDR3 is TGTGCCAGCAGTTTATTTTTTAGCGGCAGCTCCTACAATGAGCAGTACTTC. Translation: CASSLFFSGSSYNEQYF.

A few counts support this clonotype. This chain connects TRBV9 to TRBJ2-1; 7 bases match TRBD1. CDR1 and CDR2 from the germline V gene are SGDLS and YYNGEE. The length of the CDR3 is 15 residues. V lost 4 bases, J lost 1 base, and 5 bases stayed unmatched. CDR3 sequence: CASSSGTASYNEQFF. The CDR3 DNA follows: TGTGCCAGCAGCTCCGGGACAGCTTCCTACAATGAGCAGTTCTTC. The variable domain in full, with the rest retrieved from reference TRBV9 and TRBJ2-1, is DSGVTQTPKHLITATGQRVTLRCSPRSGDLSVYWYQQSLDQGLQFLIQYYNGEERAKGNILERFSAQQFPDLHSELNLSSLELGDSALYFCASSSGTASYNEQFFGPGTRLTVL.

The rearrangement joins TRBV2 to TRBJ2-5, with D perhaps matching TRBD1 or TRBD2 (5 bases each). Trimming took 6 bases from V and 1 from J, leaving 15 bases between them. Germline lookup yields CDR1 SNHLY and CDR2 FYNNEI. The CDR3 is 15 amino acids. CDR3 region: CASRKTGRLQETQYF. The DNA of the CDR3 is TGTGCCAGCAGGAAAACGGGACGGCTCCAAGAGACCCAGTACTTC.

The V call is TRBV5-1, the J call TRBJ2-7; 7 bases are shared with TRBD2. Per the germline V gene, CDR1 is SGHRS and CDR2 is YFSETQ. CDR3 length: 13 amino acids. The V and J ends lost 7 bases and 2 bases, in that order; junction bases with no gene match: 6. The CDR3 loop is CASGSGAPYEQYF. The CDR3 DNA reads as TGCGCCAGCGGCAGCGGGGCTCCCTACGAGCAGTACTTC.

There are many counts of this clonotype. The chain's CDR3 is CASSFRGVGELFF. The CDR3 nucleotides are TGTGCCAGCAGTTTTAGAGGGGTGGGGGAGCTGTTTTTT. The chain recombines TRBV7-2 with TRBJ2-2, with D perhaps matching TRBD1 or TRBD2 (5 bases each). CDR1 and CDR2 from the germline V gene are SGHTA and FQGNSA. Trimming took off 6 bases at V and 8 bases at J, with 13 bases between the two ends. This CDR3 is 13 amino acids long.

The chain employs TRBV20-1 and TRBJ1-6; 11 bases match TRBD1. The CDR3 loop spans 17 amino acids. CDR1 is DFQATT, CDR2 SNEGSKA, per germline (reference sequence). The ends lost 5 bases at V and 7 bases at J; junction bases unmatched: 13. The CDR3 DNA sequence: TGCAGTGCTTCGCGAGGGGACAGGGGGAGAGGAAATTCACCCCTCCACTTT. It yields the protein CSASRGDRGRGNSPLHF.

The genes are TRBV11-2 and TRBJ2-7; no clear D. The V end lost 4 bases, the J end lost 2 bases, and 12 bases lay between the germline ends. The CDR3 is 14 amino acids. Germline loops: CDR1 SGHAT, CDR2 FQNNGV. The CDR3 sequence: CASSSRRITYEQYF. CDR3 coding DNA: TGTGCCAGCAGCTCACGACGGATAACCTACGAGCAGTACTTC.

This chain connects TRBV10-3 to TRBJ2-3; 8 bases are a match to TRBD2. Trimming took 4 bases from V and 2 from J; bases not matched to a gene: 14. This CDR3 is 18 amino acids long. Germline CDR1 is ENHRY and CDR2 is SYGVKD. This CDR3 is CAISGDIPGLEATDTQYF. The CDR3, as DNA: TGTGCCATCAGTGGCGACATACCGGGACTAGAAGCCACAGATACGCAGTATTTT.

Concerning this clonotype: One junction end does not reproduce the germline sequence, and a read error may be involved. J is TRBJ1-2 and V is TRBV6-6; D remains ambiguous. The length of the CDR3 is 14 residues. Germline CDR1 is MNHNY and CDR2 is SVGAGI (reference sequence). CDR3 protein: CASSYVGSSYGHTF. Written as DNA, the CDR3 is TGTGCCAGCAGCTACGTTGGCAGCAGCTATGGCCACACCTTC.